The 5 T cell receptor beta chains reported below all come from one sample, sequenced in a study of blood T cell repertoires in COVID-19. Profiled with immunoSEQ multiplex PCR; TCRdb holds only in-frame clones, not every one. The sample holds roughly 180,000 clones, about four fifths seen once. Sequencing was done on a sample of peripheral blood. The receptors were sampled from a woman aged 35 to 49 with COVID-19, enrolled during active disease.

In its sample, this clone was seen a few times. This chain links TRBV29-1 with TRBJ2-7; 8 bases match TRBD1. The germline V gene encodes CDR1 SQVTM and CDR2 ANQGSEA. The CDR3 length is 15 residues. V dropped 4 bases and J dropped 4; count of bases not matched to a gene: 12. CDR3 amino acids: CSVGRRDRLAYEQYF. CDR3 nucleotide sequence: TGCAGCGTTGGCAGACGGGACAGGCTGGCATACGAGCAGTACTTC.

The sample holds one count of this clone. This chain joins TRBV15 and TRBJ1-2, with no clear D. Germline loops: CDR1 LNHNV, CDR2 YYDKDF (reference sequence). Trimming shortened V by 4 bases and J by 1 base, and 4 bases separated the two germline ends. The CDR3 is made up of 12 amino acids. CDR3 residues: CATSTLNYGYTF. The CDR3 region has the DNA TGTGCCACCAGCACCCTTAACTATGGCTACACCTTC.

The V call is TRBV3-1 (or the pseudogene TRBV3-2), the J call TRBJ2-1; a weak D match, TRBD2 (6 bases). Germline V gives CDR1 LGHDT, CDR2 YNNKEL (reference sequence). V dropped 5 bases and J dropped 8 bases, with 19 bases sitting between them. The CDR3 is 15 residues long. CDR3 nucleotides: TGTGCCAGCAGCTTAGGTCCCCAACTAGCCTATGAGCAGTTCTTC. As protein: CASSLGPQLAYEQFF.

The gene calls are TRBV12-3 or TRBV12-4 and TRBJ2-4; D is unclear. V lost 2 bases and J 7 bases, leaving 9 bases between the germline ends. This CDR3 region has 13 residues. CDR3 bases: TGTGCCAGCAGTTTACCTATCAGGAACATTCAGTACTTC. Translated: CASSLPIRNIQYF.

The chain couples TRBV14 to TRBJ2-3; TRBD2 matches 11 bases. Germline V gene data show CDR1 as SGHDN and CDR2 as FVKESK. V shed 0 bases and J 6 bases; nucleotides not matched to a gene: 8. The CDR3 is made up of 17 amino acids. For the CDR3, the DNA is TGTGCCAGCAGCCAAGACACGGGACTAGCGGCGCTGGATACGCAGTATTTT. Translation: CASSQDTGLAALDTQYF.